The clone carrying this T cell receptor (beta chain) came up many times. Its antigen is not identified. Germline loops: CDR1 MGHDK, CDR2 SYGVNS. V shed 5 bases and J shed 6 bases, with 17 bases lying between them. The CDR3 extends over 15 amino acids. TCRdb processed the 5' RACE reads anew with MiXCR; each CDR3 protein has one entry. The sample holds just under 650,000 distinct CDR3 sequences, roughly 6.6% seen once. This sample was included in a study of identical twins. Study-level results: Beta out-of-frame sequences showed weaker excess twin sharing. Partial confounding of zero-insertion analyses by invariant MAIT and iNKT cells was possible.

In addition, the sample was reused for a study of yellow fever vaccine responses in identical twins. That investigation notes: Vaccine T cell responses of twins reportedly seemed partly convergent and partly personalized.

The rearrangement links TRBV25-1 to TRBJ2-1; D uncertain. The sequence derives from a woman younger than 35 in good health. The specimen sequenced was PBMCs. The CDR3 region is CASSPPPSKGNEQFF. The CDR3 bases are TGTGCCAGCAGTCCCCCCCCCTCTAAGGGCAATGAGCAGTTCTTC.